The 11 T cell receptor beta chains presented below share a single source sample, sequenced in a study of T cell clusters in autoimmune cytopenias. Each sample's input was 250 ng genomic DNA, some 34,000 genome equivalents. Multiplex touch-down PCR amplified TRB using TRB-A and TRB-B pools in one tube. TCRdb reprocessed the multiplex PCR reads, keeping one entry per CDR3 protein, no DNA. The table lists over 7,500 distinct CDR3 sequences. The material sequenced was peripheral blood. The receptors come from a human donor with an autoimmune cytopenia or autoimmune hepatitis (not recorded which).

The rearrangement links TRBV12-3 or TRBV12-4 to TRBJ2-7; the D call from TCRdb, TRBD1, cannot be confirmed without DNA. CDR3 length equals 14 residues. CDR3 in amino acids: CASSLGQGTYEQYF.

The chain employs TRBV24-1 and TRBJ1-2. The CDR3 is 13 amino acids. Germline values: CDR1 KGHDR, CDR2 SFDVKD. CDR3 sequence: CATSDPNDPGYTF.

This clonotype ranks as medium-sized in terms of frequency. The CDR3 spells CASSPGQTRNYGYTF. The chain couples TRBV19 to TRBJ1-2; with no DNA, the TCRdb D assignment of TRBD1 cannot be verified. CDR1 LNHDA and CDR2 SQIVND come from the germline V gene (reference sequence). This CDR3 is 15 amino acids long.

The chain joins TRBV6-5 to TRBJ1-6; TCRdb designates TRBD1, a call that cannot be tested without DNA. The CDR3 sequence is 16 residues long. Germline-derived CDR1 and CDR2 are MNHEY and SVGAGI. This CDR3 is CASSSGQGRFNSPLHF.

By frequency, this clonotype registers medium-sized. V usage is TRBV15 and J usage is TRBJ1-3; TCRdb's assignment of TRBD1 cannot be checked, as there is no DNA. Germline loops: CDR1 LNHNV, CDR2 YYDKDF (reference sequence). The length of the CDR3 is 14 residues. CDR3 sequence reads: CATSRRTVRNTIYF.

Frequency places this clonotype as medium-sized. The chain is built from TRBV20-1 and TRBJ1-1; no DNA is available, so the TRBD1 call from TCRdb remains unchecked. The CDR3 spans 14 residues. In germline, CDR1 is DFQATT, CDR2 SNEGSKA (reference sequence). The CDR3 protein is CSASPGGRDTEAFF.

In terms of frequency, this clonotype is medium-sized. The V call is TRBV19, the J call TRBJ1-4. The CDR3 has 15 amino acids. CDR1 and CDR2 (germline): LNHDA, SQIVND (reference sequence). The CDR3 sequence: CASRMGPAPNEKLFF.

This rearrangement joins TRBV12-3 or TRBV12-4 to TRBJ2-7; TCRdb's D call, TRBD1, is unchecked because there is no DNA. The CDR3 spans 11 residues. The CDR3 loop is CASTRQGKQYF.

This clonotype is classed as medium-sized (0.01 to 0.1%) by frequency. The CDR3: CSVAATDTQYF. The chain carries TRBV29-1 and TRBJ2-3; the D gene TCRdb calls, TRBD2, cannot be checked with no DNA. CDR3 size: 11 residues. Germline CDR1 and CDR2: SQVTM and ANQGSEA.

Considering frequency, this clonotype is medium-sized (0.01 to 0.1%). CDR3 amino acids: CASSLQYTEAFF. This sequence joins TRBV11-1 and TRBJ1-1. This CDR3 has 12 amino acids. CDR1 and CDR2 (germline): SGHAT, FQDESV (reference sequence).

By frequency, this clonotype is medium-sized. This sequence joins TRBV19 and TRBJ1-2; the TRBD1 assignment by TCRdb is unverifiable without DNA. The CDR3 sequence is 13 residues long. Germline CDR1 LNHDA, CDR2 SQIVND (reference sequence). The CDR3 region is CASSRQSYYGYTF. Together with reference TRBV19 and TRBJ1-2, the CDR3 gives the full variable domain: DGGITQSPKYLFRKEGQNVTLSCEQNLNHDAMYWYRQDPGQGLRLIYYSQIVNDFQKGDIAEGYSVSREKKESFPLTVTSAQKNPTAFYLCASSRQSYYGYTFGSGTRLTVV.